These 31 T cell receptor beta chains were sequenced from one sample in a study of blood T cell repertoires in COVID-19. The assay was immunoSEQ multiplex PCR, and TCRdb's table has in-frame clones only and misses some. The sample holds 250,000 or so clones, approximately 87% seen once. Input material: peripheral blood. The receptors derive from a man between 60 and 75 years old with acute or convalescent COVID-19.

The chain employs TRBV28 and TRBJ1-3, with TRBD1 matching 10 bases. Germline trimming cut 8 bases from V and 3 bases from J; bases unmatched to any gene: 7. CDR3 length: 15 residues. Germline V gene lookup returns CDR1 MDHEN and CDR2 SYDVKM. The DNA of the CDR3 is TGTGCCAGCGGCAGACAGGGGGCGAGTGGAAACACCATATATTTT. Amino acids: CASGRQGASGNTIYF. The variable domain in full, with the rest retrieved from reference TRBV28 and TRBJ1-3, is DVKVTQSSRYLVKRTGEKVFLECVQDMDHENMFWYRQDPGLGLRLIYFSYDVKMKEKGDIPEGYSVSREKKERFSLILESASTNQTSMYLCASGRQGASGNTIYFGEGSWLTVV.

CDR3 region: CASSSGLAGRETQYF. Written as DNA, the CDR3 is TGTGCCAGCAGCTCCGGACTAGCGGGACGGGAGACCCAGTACTTC. The chain has TRBV11-2 and TRBJ2-5; 12 nucleotides line up with TRBD2. The ends lost 4 bases at V and 5 bases at J; junction bases unmatched: 5. This CDR3 is built from 15 residues. Germline-derived CDR1 and CDR2 are SGHAT and FQNNGV.

The chain employs TRBV20-1 and TRBJ2-7, with TRBD2 matching over 12 bases. Germline trimming cut 3 bases from V and 5 bases from J; bases unmatched to any gene: 14. This CDR3 is 17 amino acids long. Germline CDR1 reads DFQATT; CDR2 reads SNEGSKA (reference sequence). The CDR3 region has the DNA TGCAGTGCTAGTTCCTTCAGACTAGCGGGAGATAAAAACGAGCAGTACTTC. This gives the protein CSASSFRLAGDKNEQYF.

J is TRBJ2-5 and V is TRBV3-1 (or the pseudogene TRBV3-2), with 7 bases lining up with TRBD1. Germline V gene lookup returns CDR1 LGHDT and CDR2 YNNKEL (reference sequence). The junction had 12 bases not matched to a gene; V was cut back by 2 bases and J by 3 bases. The CDR3 length is 17 residues. This CDR3 is CASSQLAPGQEKETQYF. CDR3 sequence (DNA): TGTGCCAGCAGCCAACTAGCCCCCGGACAGGAAAAAGAGACCCAGTACTTC.

Here the CDR3 DNA reads TGTGCCTGGAGTGTTTCGGCGGGAGGGTCAGATACGCAGTATTTT. Its protein is CAWSVSAGGSDTQYF. The chain is built from TRBV30 and TRBJ2-3; 9 nucleotides align to TRBD2. The germline CDR1 and CDR2 sequences are GTSNPN and SVGIG (reference sequence). The length of the CDR3 is 15 residues. Trimming removed 0 bases from V and 4 bases from J; junction bases left unmatched: 5.

V and J are TRBV7-3 and TRBJ2-1, with D possibly TRBD1 on 5 matching bases. Germline assignment: CDR1 SGHTA and CDR2 FQGTGA. Trimming removed 2 bases from V and 5 bases from J, with 7 bases in between. This CDR3 is 13 amino acids long. CDR3 in DNA: TGTGCCAGCAGCTTACAGGGTCACAATGAGCAGTTCTTC. This gives the protein CASSLQGHNEQFF.

This clone was detected only a few times. V is TRBV30 and J is TRBJ2-5; D might be TRBD2 (6 bases). Germline V lookup: CDR1 GTSNPN, CDR2 SVGIG (reference sequence). The CDR3 covers 13 residues. Trimming took 4 bases from V and 6 from J, leaving 15 bases between them. CDR3 sequence reads: CAWTGSAGQTQYF. The CDR3 nucleotides read TGTGCCTGGACAGGGAGCGCGGGGCAGACCCAGTACTTC.

The count of this clone is one. V and J are TRBV28 and TRBJ2-3, with TRBD1 as a possible D gene (5 bases). CDR1 and CDR2 (germline): MDHEN, SYDVKM. CDR3 length: 13 amino acids. The V end was cut by 8 bases, the J end by 11 bases, with 20 bases between. The CDR3, as DNA: TGTGCCAGCGCACAGCAGGGCGGTCGCGGGCAGTATTTT. This gives the protein CASAQQGGRGQYF.

The rearrangement links TRBV7-2 to TRBJ1-2; D is undetermined. Trimming removed 5 bases at V and 4 bases at J, with 14 bases between. This CDR3 region has 14 residues. Germline V CDR1 and CDR2: SGHTA, FQGNSA. As DNA, the CDR3 is TGTGCCAGCAGCCCCTCTAACAGATTCTATGGCTACACCTTC. Its protein product is CASSPSNRFYGYTF.

This rearrangement joins TRBV24-1 to TRBJ2-3, with 11 bases matching TRBD2. Germline values: CDR1 KGHDR, CDR2 SFDVKD. Germline trimming cut 4 bases from V and 0 bases from J; bases unmatched to any gene: 14. The CDR3 has 20 amino acids. The CDR3 here is CATSDFSGRAGEPSTDTQYF. The CDR3 region has the DNA TGTGCCACCAGTGACTTTAGCGGGAGGGCCGGGGAACCTAGCACAGATACGCAGTATTTT.

The chain links TRBV9 to TRBJ2-7; perhaps TRBD1 as D (7 bases). The V gene's germline CDR1 is SGDLS and CDR2 YYNGEE. Trimming pared 3 bases from V and 2 bases from J, leaving 12 bases between. The CDR3 has 14 residues. CDR3 region: CASSARDRAYEQYF. The DNA of the CDR3 is TGTGCCAGCAGCGCGCGGGACAGAGCCTACGAGCAGTACTTC.

The chain has TRBV4-3 and TRBJ2-1; tentative D call: TRBD2 (6 bases). Trimming cost V 2 bases and J 8 bases, with 13 bases left between them. Germline CDR1 LGHNA, CDR2 YSLEER. This CDR3 contains 14 residues. The DNA for the CDR3 is TGCGCCAGCAGCCAACGGACAAGGAGGGATGAGCAGTTCTTC. It is translated as CASSQRTRRDEQFF.

V usage is TRBV28 and J usage is TRBJ1-4, with 7 bases matching TRBD1. Germline V CDR1 and CDR2: MDHEN, SYDVKM. V trimming: 4 bases; J trimming: 7 bases; junction bases outside the gene matches: 9. The CDR3 consists of 15 residues. For the CDR3, the DNA is TGTGCCAGCAGTTCAACCGGGACAGCCAGTGAAAAACTGTTTTTT. Translated: CASSSTGTASEKLFF.

The chain combines TRBV27 with TRBJ2-2; 10 nucleotides line up with TRBD2. The length of the CDR3 is 14 residues. Germline CDR1 and CDR2: MNHEY and SMNVEV (reference sequence). V was pared by 6 bases and J by 9 bases, with 7 bases of the junction left unmatched. As DNA, the CDR3 is TGTGCCAGCAGCCCCGGGACTAGCGTCCGGGAGCTGTTTTTT. Its protein product is CASSPGTSVRELFF.

The chain has TRBV7-2 and TRBJ2-7, with 9 nucleotides matching TRBD2. From germline, CDR1 is SGHTA and CDR2 FQGNSA. The CDR3 extends over 16 amino acids. The junction had 8 bases not matched to a gene; V was cut back by 1 base and J by 4 bases. CDR3 coding DNA: TGTGCCAGCAGCTTAGGCGGACTAGCGCTTGGGTACGAGCAGTACTTC. As protein: CASSLGGLALGYEQYF.

The chain couples TRBV4-3 to TRBJ2-3; 11 nucleotides match TRBD2. Germline CDR1 is LGHNA and CDR2 is YSLEER. The CDR3 length is 19 residues. V shed 0 bases and J 1 base; nucleotides not matched to a gene: 9. DNA for the CDR3: TGCGCCAGCAGCCAAGAGGGTCAGGTACTAGCGGGGGGCACAGATACGCAGTATTTT. Translation: CASSQEGQVLAGGTDTQYF.

The chain combines TRBV7-2 with TRBJ2-1, with D perhaps TRBD2 (6 bases). V shed 3 bases and J shed 14 bases, with 26 bases lying between them. The germline CDR1 and CDR2 sequences are SGHTA and FQGNSA. The CDR3 has 16 amino acids. The CDR3 DNA reads TGTGCCAGCAGCTTTTTCGGCGGGATAAATCAACGTGGGAAGTTCTTC. Translating it yields CASSFFGGINQRGKFF.

The genes are TRBV5-1 and TRBJ2-2; TRBD1 might be the D (6 bases). Trimming shortened V by 1 base and J by 6 bases, and 16 bases separated the two germline ends. The CDR3 has 16 residues. Looked up from germline, CDR1 is SGHRS and CDR2 is YFSETQ. CDR3 region: CASSLTGPGAAGELFF. The CDR3 DNA reads TGCGCCAGCAGCTTGACGGGACCAGGGGCGGCCGGGGAGCTGTTTTTT.

The chain carries TRBV18 and TRBJ1-4; D is ambiguous. V dropped 2 bases and J dropped 0 bases, with 10 bases sitting between them. The germline gives CDR1 KGHSH, CDR2 LQKENI. This CDR3 contains 16 residues. The DNA of the CDR3 is TGTGCCAGCTCACCATTTGCGAGCTCAACTAATGAAAAACTGTTTTTT. This codes for CASSPFASSTNEKLFF.

The V and J genes are TRBV11-1 and TRBJ2-1; the match to TRBD2 covers 7 bases. Losses at the gene ends were 4 bases for V and 6 bases for J; bases not matched to a gene: 9. CDR1 and CDR2 (germline): SGHAT, FQDESV (reference sequence). CDR3 length equals 15 residues. CDR3 sequence reads: CASSSRSGIPNEQFF. The DNA for the CDR3 is TGTGCCAGCAGCTCCCGAAGCGGGATACCCAATGAGCAGTTCTTC.

This clone was seen just once. The rearrangement joins TRBV19 to TRBJ2-7, with no clear D. V shed 3 bases and J shed 3 bases, with 12 bases lying between them. The CDR3 runs to 14 residues. Germline values: CDR1 LNHDA, CDR2 SQIVND (reference sequence). The CDR3 DNA sequence: TGTGCCAGTAGTATGTCAGTGTGGAGCTACGAGCAGTACTTC. Its protein product is CASSMSVWSYEQYF.

The rearrangement links TRBV6-6 to TRBJ1-2; D is ambiguous. This CDR3 contains 14 residues. CDR1 and CDR2 (germline): MNHNY, SVGAGI (reference sequence). V was shortened by 0 bases and J by 4 bases, with 9 bases between the two germline ends. As DNA, the CDR3 is TGTGCCAGCAGTTACTCGGGTGGGCCCTATGGCTACACCTTC. It yields the protein CASSYSGGPYGYTF.

V is TRBV7-9 and J is TRBJ1-1; D ambiguous. Germline lookup yields CDR1 SEHNR and CDR2 FQNEAQ (reference sequence). V shed 3 bases and J shed 4 bases, with 12 bases lying between them. CDR3 length equals 14 residues. The DNA for the CDR3 is TGTGCCAGCAGCTTTTCGGCAGCAGGCACTGAAGCTTTCTTT. Its translation is CASSFSAAGTEAFF. Full variable domain (remainder filled in from reference TRBV7-9 and TRBJ1-1): DTGVSQNPRHKITKRGQNVTFRCDPISEHNRLYWYRQTLGQGPEFLTYFQNEAQLEKSRLLSDRFSAERPKGSFSTLEIQRTEQGDSAMYLCASSFSAAGTEAFFGQGTRLTVV.

The genes are TRBV5-1 and TRBJ2-1, with TRBD1 matching 8 bases. Germline V gene lookup returns CDR1 SGHRS and CDR2 YFSETQ. The CDR3 consists of 17 residues. V lost 0 bases to trimming and J lost 4 bases; unmatched junction nucleotides: 9. CDR3 sequence (DNA): TGCGCCAGCAGCTTGGGGCGGGGACAGGACTCTTACAATGAGCAGTTCTTC. Protein product: CASSLGRGQDSYNEQFF. The variable domain in full, with the rest retrieved from reference TRBV5-1 and TRBJ2-1, is KAGVTQTPRYLIKTRGQQVTLSCSPISGHRSVSWYQQTPGQGLQFLFEYFSETQRNKGNFPGRFSGRQFSNSRSEMNVSTLELGDSALYLCASSLGRGQDSYNEQFFGPGTRLTVL.

The chain carries TRBV28 and TRBJ1-2; a possible D gene is TRBD1 (5 bases). This CDR3 comprises 14 residues. V dropped 7 bases and J dropped 3 bases, with 15 bases sitting between them. Germline V lookup: CDR1 MDHEN, CDR2 SYDVKM. In DNA, the CDR3 is TGTGCCAGCACCACCGGAACCAGGGACTATGGCTACACCTTC. The encoded protein is CASTTGTRDYGYTF.

The chain has TRBV11-3 and TRBJ1-2; possible D gene TRBD1, 5 bases. The ends were cut back, 0 bases at V and 8 bases at J, with 10 bases in the middle. Per the germline V gene, CDR1 is SGHNT and CDR2 is YENEEA. The CDR3 totals 13 residues. DNA of the CDR3: TGTGCCAGCAGCTTAGAGGACACAAAAGGCTACACCTTC. Protein: CASSLEDTKGYTF.

The chain is built from TRBV24-1 and TRBJ2-1, with D tentatively TRBD1 (6 bases). Germline lookup yields CDR1 KGHDR and CDR2 SFDVKD. Trimming left V 1 base short and J 4 bases short, with 7 bases between. The CDR3 extends over 14 amino acids. DNA of the CDR3: TGTGCCACCAGTGATTTAGGGACATACAATGAGCAGTTCTTC. Residues: CATSDLGTYNEQFF.

The V and J genes are TRBV7-2 and TRBJ1-5; 7 bases are a match to TRBD1. The CDR3 length is 17 residues. Unmatched junction bases numbered 8, after V lost 1 base and J lost 2 bases. The germline gives CDR1 SGHTA, CDR2 FQGNSA. The CDR3 loop reads CASSLVRGRVGNQPQHF. Written as DNA, the CDR3 is TGTGCCAGCAGCTTAGTGAGGGGGCGTGTGGGCAATCAGCCCCAGCATTTT. Full variable domain (remainder filled in from reference TRBV7-2 and TRBJ1-5): GAGVSQSPSNKVTEKGKDVELRCDPISGHTALYWYRQSLGQGLEFLIYFQGNSAPDKSGLPSDRFSAERTGGSVSTLTIQRTQQEDSAVYLCASSLVRGRVGNQPQHFGDGTRLSIL.

This rearrangement joins TRBV5-6 to TRBJ1-4, with no clear D. The V gene's germline CDR1 is SGHDT and CDR2 YYEEEE. The CDR3 spans 14 residues. Trimming shortened V by 3 bases and J by 7 bases, and 13 bases separated the two germline ends. In nucleotides, the CDR3 is TGTGCCAGCAGCTGGGTTAGCTCGGCTGAAAAACTGTTTTTT. It yields the protein CASSWVSSAEKLFF.

The rearrangement uses TRBV24-1 and TRBJ2-5, with D maybe TRBD1 (6 bases). V lost 2 bases to trimming and J lost 1 base, with 7 bases between them. Germline CDR1 is KGHDR and CDR2 is SFDVKD. The CDR3 covers 14 residues. CDR3 sequence (DNA): TGTGCCACCAGTGATTGGACAGTCCAAGAGACCCAGTACTTC. Protein product: CATSDWTVQETQYF.

The CDR3 spells CASSVGGEVGNTIYF. The CDR3 DNA sequence: TGTGCCAGCAGCGTAGGGGGCGAGGTCGGAAACACCATATATTTT. This chain joins TRBV9 and TRBJ1-3; D is perhaps TRBD1 (5 bases). Germline V gives CDR1 SGDLS, CDR2 YYNGEE. This CDR3 region has 15 residues. Deletions cut 0 bases from V and 4 bases from J, with 11 bases between.